Listed here are 7 T cell receptor beta chains from one sample, sequenced in a study of blood T cell repertoires in COVID-19. Produced via immunoSEQ multiplex PCR; TCRdb's table is partial and in-frame only. Among 400,000 to 500,000 clones, over 75% were seen once, and the ten largest hold less than 2%. Sequencing used PBMCs or T cells enriched from blood (not recorded which). All receptors derive from a woman aged 40-49 years who had recovered from COVID-19.

The chain recombines TRBV11-2 with TRBJ2-5; D is ambiguous. Germline CDR1 and CDR2: SGHAT and FQNNGV. The CDR3 totals 15 residues. V lost 3 bases and J 1 base, leaving 12 bases between the germline ends. The chain's CDR3 is CASSLNSGSQETQYF. The CDR3 nucleotides read TGTGCCAGCAGCTTGAATAGTGGTTCCCAAGAGACCCAGTACTTC.

The chain uses TRBV11-3 and TRBJ1-1; perhaps TRBD1 as D (6 bases). Germline V gene sequence: CDR1 SGHNT, CDR2 YENEEA. Trimming removed 5 bases from V and 4 bases from J, with 14 bases in between. The CDR3 runs 14 residues. CDR3 DNA: TGTGCCAGCAGCCCACAGGGCAGCCCCACTGAAGCTTTCTTT. Protein sequence: CASSPQGSPTEAFF. The full variable domain, in which reference TRBV11-3 and TRBJ1-1 provide the parts outside the CDR3, is EAGVVQSPRYKIIEKKQPVAFWCNPISGHNTLYWYLQNLGQGPELLIRYENEEAVDDSQLPKDRFSAERLKGVDSTLKIQPAELGDSAVYLCASSPQGSPTEAFFGQGTRLTVV.

The chain is built from TRBV6-2 or TRBV6-3 and TRBJ2-1; a possible D gene is TRBD2 (6 bases). The germline V gene has CDR1 MNHEY and CDR2 SVGEGT. The V end was cut by 2 bases, the J end by 7 bases, with 12 bases between. The CDR3 covers 14 residues. CDR3 DNA sequence: TGTGCCAGCAGTTACCCGACTAGAGTGAATGAGCAGTTCTTC. Amino acid sequence: CASSYPTRVNEQFF.

This clone showed up just once. This sequence joins TRBV5-5 and TRBJ2-7; D uncertain. Trimming removed 0 bases at V and 3 bases at J, with 7 bases between. Germline CDR1 reads SGHKS; CDR2 reads YYEKEE (reference sequence). The CDR3 length is 13 residues. The CDR3 is CASSLAADYEQYF. The CDR3 DNA sequence: TGTGCCAGCAGCTTGGCGGCGGACTACGAGCAGTACTTC.

The gene calls are TRBV29-1 and TRBJ1-1; tentatively, D is TRBD1 (6 bases). The CDR3 totals 13 residues. Trimming removed 8 bases at V and 0 bases at J, with 13 bases between. The germline V gene encodes CDR1 SQVTM and CDR2 ANQGSEA. Here the CDR3 reads CSLRQAMNTEAFF. The CDR3 DNA follows: TGCAGCTTAAGACAGGCTATGAACACTGAAGCTTTCTTT. The full variable domain, its missing parts supplied by reference TRBV29-1 and TRBJ1-1, is SAVISQKPSRDICQRGTSLTIQCQVDSQVTMMFWYRQQPGQSLTLIATANQGSEATYESGFVIDKFPISRPNLTFSTLTVSNMSPEDSSIYLCSLRQAMNTEAFFGQGTRLTVV.

The chain employs TRBV7-6 and TRBJ2-1; D may be TRBD2 (6 bases). The CDR3 spans 15 residues. Germline V lookup: CDR1 SGHVS, CDR2 FNYEAQ. V lost 5 bases, J lost 8 bases, and 19 bases lay in between. The CDR3 nucleotides are TGTGCCAGCAGCCGGACGGGGGAGGATAGCTATGAGCAGTTCTTC. It encodes CASSRTGEDSYEQFF.

The chain links TRBV6-2 or TRBV6-3 to TRBJ2-1; D is perhaps TRBD1 (5 bases). V lost 1 base, J lost 6 bases, and 13 bases lay in between. From germline, CDR1 is MNHEY and CDR2 SVGEGT. The CDR3 extends over 15 amino acids. The CDR3 nucleotides are TGTGCCAGCAGTTACTTATCAGGGCGTCGCAATGAGCAGTTCTTC. It yields the protein CASSYLSGRRNEQFF.